This T cell receptor (beta chain) was documented in a study of T cells in Graves' hyperthyroidism and ophthalmopathy. What was amplified from RNA transcripts were TCR beta CDR3 regions. Researchers ran a first-round RT-PCR on the TCR CDR3 using the HTBI primer set. TCRdb reanalysed the multiplex PCR reads using MiXCR and keeps one entry per CDR3 protein. Of about 620,000 distinct CDR3 sequences in the sample, about a sixth are singletons; the top ten hold 3.5% to 4%. Findings of the study overall: The blood repertoire included most of the expanded thyroid clonotypes above 0.001. Ophthalmopathy was predicted by the model a median of around 5.9 months ahead of onset.

Remarks on this clonotype: No antigen is known for it. A clone one base away is much larger, so this may be a read error.

The germline CDR1 and CDR2 sequences are MDHEN and SYDVKM. The CDR3 length is 15 residues. This chain uses TRBV28 with TRBJ1-4; D is undetermined. The sample was blood. This TCR was recovered from a woman in her 30s with Graves' hyperthyroidism. The CDR3: CASSFTGNGNEKLLF. The CDR3 DNA reads as TGTGCCAGCAGTTTTACCGGGAACGGTAATGAAAAACTGCTTTTT.